This T cell receptor (beta chain) was sequenced for a study of cytomegalovirus exposure and HLA in healthy donors. General study findings and limits: Rarity marked most TCR sequences, yet some public TCRs occurred in many donors. Reported results showed that the classifier diagnosed cytomegalovirus status with high specificity and sensitivity. Clonal expansion was found to be greater in HLA-associated TCR beta chains than in equally common others in a later analysis.

PCR used 60 Vbeta primers and 13 Jbeta primers. Data came from immunoSEQ multiplex PCR; TCRdb stores just in-frame clones and leaves some out. The sample includes roughly 130,000 clones, roughly 82% of them seen just once. Trimming removed 0 bases from V and 0 bases from J, with 9 bases in between. Per the germline V gene, CDR1 is SGHRS and CDR2 is YFSETQ. This CDR3 spans 15 amino acids. As regards this clone: Antigen: not known. This sample includes further DNA sequences coding for the same CDR3.

The sample taken for sequencing was PBMCs. The sequence was obtained from a boy between 10 and 17 years old in good health and CMV-seronegative. J is TRBJ1-1 and V is TRBV5-1, with a weak D call TRBD1 (5 bases). CDR3 DNA: TGCGCCAGCAGCTTGGTCGCGGGGGTGAACACTGAAGCTTTCTTT. Translated, it gives CASSLVAGVNTEAFF.